This TCR beta chain appears in the sequencing data of a study of T cells in Graves' hyperthyroidism and ophthalmopathy. Study outcomes and limitations: A model of 13 V-J features distinguished ophthalmopathy from stable hyperthyroidism.

Uncontrolled infection, other autoimmune disease, pregnancy and lactation each barred patients from inclusion. From RNA transcripts, TCR beta CDR3 regions were amplified. A set of HTBI primers served as the primers for a first-round RT-PCR of the TCR CDR3. TCRdb redid the calling of the multiplex PCR reads with MiXCR, one entry per CDR3 protein. The table lists 530,000 or so distinct CDR3 sequences, more than 45% of them singletons, with around 7.7% in the top ten. CDR1 SGHVS and CDR2 FQNEAQ come from the germline V gene. The CDR3 has 13 amino acids. The V gene lost 1 base and the J gene lost 7 bases, with 10 bases spanning the gap. This clonotype was counted many times. Its antigen is still unknown.

The sequenced sample consisted of peripheral blood or thyroid tissue (not recorded which). The clonotype comes from a woman younger than 30 with Graves' hyperthyroidism. The chain is built from TRBV7-8 and TRBJ1-1; D is ambiguous. CDR3 sequence (DNA): TGTGCCAGCAGCTTAGAAGAAACTTATGAAGCTTTCTTT. It yields the protein CASSLEETYEAFF.